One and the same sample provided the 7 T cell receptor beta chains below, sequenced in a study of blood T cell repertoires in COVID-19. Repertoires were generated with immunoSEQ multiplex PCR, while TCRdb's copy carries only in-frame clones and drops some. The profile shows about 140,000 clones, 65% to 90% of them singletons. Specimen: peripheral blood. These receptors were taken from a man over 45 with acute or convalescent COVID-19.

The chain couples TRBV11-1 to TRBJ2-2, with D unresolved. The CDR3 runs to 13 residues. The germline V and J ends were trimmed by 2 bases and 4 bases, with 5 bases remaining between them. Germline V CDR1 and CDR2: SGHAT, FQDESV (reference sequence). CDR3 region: CASSLLGTGELFF. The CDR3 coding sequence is TGTGCCAGCAGCTTACTCGGCACCGGGGAGCTGTTTTTT.

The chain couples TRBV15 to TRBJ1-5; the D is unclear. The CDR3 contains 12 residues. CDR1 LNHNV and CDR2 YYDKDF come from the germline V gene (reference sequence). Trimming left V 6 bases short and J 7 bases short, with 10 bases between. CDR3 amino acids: CATSRFGQPQHF. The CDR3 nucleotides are TGTGCCACCAGTAGATTCGGGCAGCCCCAGCATTTT.

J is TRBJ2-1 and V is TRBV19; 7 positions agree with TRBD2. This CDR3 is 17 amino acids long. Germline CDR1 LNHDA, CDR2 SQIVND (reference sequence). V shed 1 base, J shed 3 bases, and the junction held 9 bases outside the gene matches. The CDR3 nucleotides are TGTGCCAGTAGTATAGCCCTCACTAGCGACTACTACAATGAGCAGTTCTTC. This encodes CASSIALTSDYYNEQFF. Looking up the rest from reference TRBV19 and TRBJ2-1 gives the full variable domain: DGGITQSPKYLFRKEGQNVTLSCEQNLNHDAMYWYRQDPGQGLRLIYYSQIVNDFQKGDIAEGYSVSREKKESFPLTVTSAQKNPTAFYLCASSIALTSDYYNEQFFGPGTRLTVL.

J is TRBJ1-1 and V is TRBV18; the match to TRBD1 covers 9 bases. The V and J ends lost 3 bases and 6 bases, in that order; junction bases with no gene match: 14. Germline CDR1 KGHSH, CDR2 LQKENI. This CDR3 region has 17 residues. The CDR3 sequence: CASSPGTGLVGGPEAFF. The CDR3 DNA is TGTGCCAGCTCACCCGGGACAGGGCTGGTGGGGGGTCCTGAAGCTTTCTTT.

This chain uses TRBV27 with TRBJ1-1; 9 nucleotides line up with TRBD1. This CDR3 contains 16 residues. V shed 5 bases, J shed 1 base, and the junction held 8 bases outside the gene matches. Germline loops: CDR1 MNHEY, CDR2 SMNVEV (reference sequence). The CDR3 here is CASSNPTGGGNTEAFF. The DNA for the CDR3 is TGTGCCAGCAGTAACCCGACAGGGGGGGGGAACACTGAAGCTTTCTTT.

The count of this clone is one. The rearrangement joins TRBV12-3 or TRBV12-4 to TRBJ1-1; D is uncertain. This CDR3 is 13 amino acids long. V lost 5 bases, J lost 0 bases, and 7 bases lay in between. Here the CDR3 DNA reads TGTGCCAGCAGTGGAACAGTGAACACTGAAGCTTTCTTT. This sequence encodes CASSGTVNTEAFF.

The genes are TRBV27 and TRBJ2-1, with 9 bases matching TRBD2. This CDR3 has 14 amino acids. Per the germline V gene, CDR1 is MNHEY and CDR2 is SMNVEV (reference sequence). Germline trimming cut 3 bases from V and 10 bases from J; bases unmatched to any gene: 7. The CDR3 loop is CASSFIPTSGEQFF. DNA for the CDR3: TGTGCCAGCAGTTTTATCCCCACTAGCGGGGAGCAGTTCTTC.